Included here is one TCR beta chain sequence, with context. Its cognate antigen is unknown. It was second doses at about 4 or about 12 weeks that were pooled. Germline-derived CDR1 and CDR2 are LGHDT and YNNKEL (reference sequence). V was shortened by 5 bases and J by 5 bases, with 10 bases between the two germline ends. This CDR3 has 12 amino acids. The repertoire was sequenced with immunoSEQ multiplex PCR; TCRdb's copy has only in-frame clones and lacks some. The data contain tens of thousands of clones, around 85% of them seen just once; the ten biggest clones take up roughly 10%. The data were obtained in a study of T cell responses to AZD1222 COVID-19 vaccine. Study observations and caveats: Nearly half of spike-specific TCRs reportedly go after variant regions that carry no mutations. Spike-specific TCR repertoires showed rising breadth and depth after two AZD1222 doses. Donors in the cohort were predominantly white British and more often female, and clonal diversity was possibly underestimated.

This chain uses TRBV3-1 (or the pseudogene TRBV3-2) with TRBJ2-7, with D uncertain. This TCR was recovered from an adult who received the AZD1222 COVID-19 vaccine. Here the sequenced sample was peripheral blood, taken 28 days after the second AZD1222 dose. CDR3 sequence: CASSRTSNEQYF. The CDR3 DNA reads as TGTGCCAGCAGCAGGACCTCAAACGAGCAGTACTTC.